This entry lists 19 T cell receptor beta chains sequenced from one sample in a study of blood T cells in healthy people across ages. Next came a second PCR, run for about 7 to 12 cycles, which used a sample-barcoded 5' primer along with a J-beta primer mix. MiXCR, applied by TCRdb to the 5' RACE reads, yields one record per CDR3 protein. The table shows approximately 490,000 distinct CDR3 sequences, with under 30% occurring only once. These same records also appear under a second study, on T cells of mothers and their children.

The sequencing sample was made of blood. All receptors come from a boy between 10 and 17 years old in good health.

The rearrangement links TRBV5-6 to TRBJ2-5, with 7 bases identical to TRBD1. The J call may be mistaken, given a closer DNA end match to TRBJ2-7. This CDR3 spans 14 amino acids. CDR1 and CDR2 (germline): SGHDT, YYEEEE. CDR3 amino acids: CASRYRGAPYEQYF. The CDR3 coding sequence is TGTGCCAGCAGGTACAGGGGTGCACCCTACGAGCAGTACTTC.

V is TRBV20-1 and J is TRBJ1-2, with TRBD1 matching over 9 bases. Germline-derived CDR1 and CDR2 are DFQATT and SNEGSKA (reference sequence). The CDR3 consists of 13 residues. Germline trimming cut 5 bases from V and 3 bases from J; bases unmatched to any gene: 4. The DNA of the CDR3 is TGCAGTGCTTGGGACAGGGTAGACTATGGCTACACCTTC. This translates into CSAWDRVDYGYTF.

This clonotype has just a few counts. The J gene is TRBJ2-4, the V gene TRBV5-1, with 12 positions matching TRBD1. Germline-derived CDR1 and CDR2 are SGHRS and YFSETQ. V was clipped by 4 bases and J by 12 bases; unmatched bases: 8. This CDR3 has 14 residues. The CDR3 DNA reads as TGCGCCAGCAGCCTGGGGGACAGGGGGCAGTATCAGTACTTC. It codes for CASSLGDRGQYQYF.

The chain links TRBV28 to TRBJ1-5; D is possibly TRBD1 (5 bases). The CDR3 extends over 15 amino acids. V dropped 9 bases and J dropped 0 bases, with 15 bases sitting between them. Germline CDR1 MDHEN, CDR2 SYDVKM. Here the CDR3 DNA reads TGTGCCAGTTTAGACAGTCCCTATAGCAATCAGCCCCAGCATTTT. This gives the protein CASLDSPYSNQPQHF.

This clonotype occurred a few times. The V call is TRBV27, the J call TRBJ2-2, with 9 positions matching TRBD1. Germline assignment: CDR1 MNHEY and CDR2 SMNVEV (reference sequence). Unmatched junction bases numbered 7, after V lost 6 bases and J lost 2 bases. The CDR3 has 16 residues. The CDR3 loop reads CASRQNRGPNTGELFF. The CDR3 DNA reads TGTGCCAGCAGGCAAAACAGGGGGCCCAACACCGGGGAGCTGTTTTTT.

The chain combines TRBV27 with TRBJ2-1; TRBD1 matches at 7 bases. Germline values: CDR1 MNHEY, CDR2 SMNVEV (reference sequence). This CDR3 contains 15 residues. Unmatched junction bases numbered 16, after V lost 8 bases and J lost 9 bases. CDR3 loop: CASGEWGQRVGEQFF. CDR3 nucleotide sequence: TGTGCCAGCGGGGAGTGGGGACAGAGAGTAGGTGAGCAGTTCTTC.

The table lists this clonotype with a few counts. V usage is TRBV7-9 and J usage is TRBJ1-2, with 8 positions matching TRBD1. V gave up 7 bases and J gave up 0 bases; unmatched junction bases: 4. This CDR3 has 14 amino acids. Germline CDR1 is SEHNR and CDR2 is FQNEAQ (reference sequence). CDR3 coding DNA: TGTGCCAGCACCAAGGGACAGGCTAACTATGGCTACACCTTC. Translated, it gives CASTKGQANYGYTF.

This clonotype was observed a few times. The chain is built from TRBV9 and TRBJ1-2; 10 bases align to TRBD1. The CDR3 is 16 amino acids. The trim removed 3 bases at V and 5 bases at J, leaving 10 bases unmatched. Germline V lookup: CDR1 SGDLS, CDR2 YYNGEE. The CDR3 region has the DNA TGTGCCAGCAGCGACCGGGACAGGGGCGTCTGGTATGGCTACACCTTC. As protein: CASSDRDRGVWYGYTF.

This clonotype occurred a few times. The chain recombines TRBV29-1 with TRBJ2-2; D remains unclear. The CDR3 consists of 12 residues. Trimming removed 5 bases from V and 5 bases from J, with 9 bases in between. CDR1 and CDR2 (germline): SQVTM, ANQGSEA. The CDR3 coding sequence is TGCAGCGTTCTTTGGAATACCGGGGAGCTGTTTTTT. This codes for CSVLWNTGELFF.

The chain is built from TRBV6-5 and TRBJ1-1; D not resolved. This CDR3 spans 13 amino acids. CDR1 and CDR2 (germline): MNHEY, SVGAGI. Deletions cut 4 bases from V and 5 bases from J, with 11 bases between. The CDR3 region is CASSSVRWTEAFF. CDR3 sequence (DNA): TGTGCCAGCAGTTCGGTGAGGTGGACTGAAGCTTTCTTT.

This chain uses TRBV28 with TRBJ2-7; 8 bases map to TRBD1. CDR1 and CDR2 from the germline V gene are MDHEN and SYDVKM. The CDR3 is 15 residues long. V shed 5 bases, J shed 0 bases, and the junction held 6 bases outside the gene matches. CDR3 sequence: CASSPGQGVSYEQYF. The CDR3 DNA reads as TGTGCCAGCAGTCCAGGACAGGGCGTCTCCTACGAGCAGTACTTC. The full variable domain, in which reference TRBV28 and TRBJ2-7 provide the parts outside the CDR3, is DVKVTQSSRYLVKRTGEKVFLECVQDMDHENMFWYRQDPGLGLRLIYFSYDVKMKEKGDIPEGYSVSREKKERFSLILESASTNQTSMYLCASSPGQGVSYEQYFGPGTRLTVT.

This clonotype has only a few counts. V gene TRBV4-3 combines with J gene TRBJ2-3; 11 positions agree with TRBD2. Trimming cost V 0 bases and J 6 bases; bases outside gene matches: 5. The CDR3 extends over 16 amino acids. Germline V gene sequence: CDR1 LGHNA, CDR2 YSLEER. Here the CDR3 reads CASSQDLLAGDDTQYF. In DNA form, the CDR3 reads TGCGCCAGCAGCCAAGATCTACTAGCGGGGGATGATACGCAGTATTTT.

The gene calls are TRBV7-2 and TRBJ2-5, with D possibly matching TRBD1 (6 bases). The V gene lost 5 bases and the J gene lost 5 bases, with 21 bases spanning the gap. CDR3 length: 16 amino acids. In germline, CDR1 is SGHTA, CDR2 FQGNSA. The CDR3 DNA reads TGTGCCAGCAGCCAAGACAGGAGGTTTGGTTCGGAGACCCAGTACTTC. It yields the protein CASSQDRRFGSETQYF.

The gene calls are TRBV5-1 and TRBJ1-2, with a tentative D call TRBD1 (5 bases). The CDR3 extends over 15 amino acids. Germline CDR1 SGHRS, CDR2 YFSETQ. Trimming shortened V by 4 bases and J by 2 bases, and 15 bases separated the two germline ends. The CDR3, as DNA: TGCGCCAGCAGCGGTTACGGGGGGAGAAACTATGGCTACACCTTC. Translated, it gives CASSGYGGRNYGYTF.

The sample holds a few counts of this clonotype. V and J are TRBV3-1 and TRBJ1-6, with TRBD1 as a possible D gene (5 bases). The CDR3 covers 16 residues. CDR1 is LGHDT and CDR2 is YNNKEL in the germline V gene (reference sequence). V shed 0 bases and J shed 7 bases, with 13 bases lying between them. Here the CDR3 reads CASSQERIGGNSPLHF. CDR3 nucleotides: TGTGCCAGCAGCCAAGAGCGTATCGGGGGGAATTCACCCCTCCACTTT.

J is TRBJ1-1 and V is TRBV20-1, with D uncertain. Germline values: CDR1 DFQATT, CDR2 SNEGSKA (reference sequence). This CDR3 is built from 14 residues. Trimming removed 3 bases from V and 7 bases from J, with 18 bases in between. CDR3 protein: CSARSIGVLLEAFF. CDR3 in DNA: TGCAGTGCTAGGTCGATCGGGGTTCTCCTTGAAGCTTTCTTT.

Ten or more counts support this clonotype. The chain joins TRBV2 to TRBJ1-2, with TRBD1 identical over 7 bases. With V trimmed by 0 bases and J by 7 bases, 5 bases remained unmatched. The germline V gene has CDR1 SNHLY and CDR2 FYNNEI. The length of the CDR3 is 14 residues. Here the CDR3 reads CASSEAGQVAGYTF. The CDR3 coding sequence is TGTGCCAGCAGTGAAGCTGGACAGGTCGCTGGCTACACCTTC.

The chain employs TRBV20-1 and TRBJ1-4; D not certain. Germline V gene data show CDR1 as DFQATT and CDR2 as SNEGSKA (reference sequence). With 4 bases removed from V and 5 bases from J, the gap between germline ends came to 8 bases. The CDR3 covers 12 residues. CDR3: CSANSGNEKLFF. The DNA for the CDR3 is TGCAGTGCTAATTCGGGAAATGAAAAACTGTTTTTT.

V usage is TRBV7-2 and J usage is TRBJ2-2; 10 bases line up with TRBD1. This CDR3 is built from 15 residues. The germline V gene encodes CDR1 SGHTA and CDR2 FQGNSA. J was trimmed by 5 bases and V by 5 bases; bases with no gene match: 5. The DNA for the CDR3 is TGTGCCAGCAGCGGGGACAGGGGAAGGACCGGGGAGCTGTTTTTT. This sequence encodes CASSGDRGRTGELFF.